Described below is a single T cell receptor beta chain sequence and its context. Unmatched junction bases numbered 11, after V lost 11 bases and J lost 5 bases. The CDR3 sequence is 13 residues long. Germline CDR1 reads SGHAT; CDR2 reads FQNNGV. This record belongs to a study of blood T cell repertoires in COVID-19. Data came from immunoSEQ multiplex PCR; TCRdb stores just in-frame clones and leaves some out. The table includes 250,000 to 300,000 clones, around 84% detected once. The V and J genes are TRBV11-2 and TRBJ2-5, with TRBD2 identical over 7 bases. Sequencing was performed on peripheral blood. This TCR was sampled from a man between 60 and 75 years old with acute or convalescent COVID-19. The CDR3 DNA sequence: TGTGCCGGGCAAGTAGGGGAGGGGGAGACCCAGTACTTC. This codes for CAGQVGEGETQYF.